What follows are 21 T cell receptor beta chains derived from one specimen sequenced in a study of identical twins. TCRdb passed the 5' RACE reads through MiXCR, listing each CDR3 protein once. The sample includes 1,800,000 or so distinct CDR3 sequences, around a third of them seen just once. Material: cord blood. These receptors originate from a newborn girl in good health.

This clonotype occurred a few times. The chain has TRBV2 and TRBJ2-2; D perhaps matches TRBD2 (6 bases). This CDR3 has 15 amino acids. V was trimmed by 4 bases and J by 4 bases, leaving 13 bases between them. The germline V gene encodes CDR1 SNHLY and CDR2 FYNNEI. This chain's CDR3 is CASSGRRGGTGELFF. CDR3 DNA: TGTGCCAGCAGTGGTAGGCGGGGTGGCACCGGGGAGCTGTTTTTT.

The V call is TRBV4-2, the J call TRBJ2-1; TRBD1 is a possible D gene (5 bases). V lost 6 bases to trimming and J lost 7 bases, with 16 bases between them. This CDR3 is built from 14 residues. CDR1 and CDR2 from the germline V gene are LGHNA and YNFKEQ. The CDR3 nucleotides read TGTGCCAGCAGAGTCAGGGTGGGTGTAAATGAGCAGTTCTTC. Amino acids: CASRVRVGVNEQFF.

The rearrangement uses TRBV6-1 and TRBJ2-1, with 8 bases fitting TRBD2. The CDR3 extends over 15 amino acids. J was trimmed by 5 bases and V by 5 bases; bases with no gene match: 8. Germline CDR1 and CDR2: MNHNS and SASEGT. The DNA for the CDR3 is TGTGCCAGCAGTCCTAAGCGGGAGTTAAACAATGAGCAGTTCTTC. Translated, it gives CASSPKRELNNEQFF.

The table lists this clonotype with a few counts. The junction differs from germline at one of its ends, possibly a read error. The chain employs TRBV11-2 and TRBJ1-2, with 8 bases fitting TRBD1. This CDR3 has 15 amino acids. Per germline, CDR1 SGHAT and CDR2 FQNNGV. CDR3 DNA sequence: TGTGCCAGCAACTTAGGTCCAGGGGGCGCAAATGGCTACACCTTC. Protein sequence: CASNLGPGGANGYTF.

The chain links TRBV6-1 to TRBJ2-1; 10 bases are shared with TRBD2. The germline V gene has CDR1 MNHNS and CDR2 SASEGT. Trimming took 3 bases from V and 13 from J; bases not matched to a gene: 18. This CDR3 region has 17 residues. The CDR3 coding sequence is TGTGCCAGCAGTGATTGGAGCGGACTAGCGGCGCAAGAGACCCAGTTCTTC. This gives the protein CASSDWSGLAAQETQFF.

On this clonotype itself: The junction shows a germline mismatch at one end, possibly a read error. The J gene is TRBJ2-5, the V gene TRBV16; D gene ambiguous. The J call is in doubt because the DNA end fits TRBJ2-7 better. Per germline, CDR1 KGHSY and CDR2 FQNENV. The CDR3 is 12 amino acids. CDR3 region: CASGQNTYEQYF. For the CDR3, the DNA is TGTGCCAGCGGCCAAAACACGTACGAGCAGTACTTC.

The V and J genes are TRBV13 and TRBJ2-1, with 14 bases identical to TRBD2. V trimming: 5 bases; J trimming: 8 bases; junction bases outside the gene matches: 5. This CDR3 is 15 amino acids long. Germline CDR1 PRHDT, CDR2 FYEKMQ (reference sequence). CDR3 in amino acids: CASSPGTSGSYEQFF. CDR3 nucleotide sequence: TGTGCCAGCAGCCCTGGGACTAGCGGGAGCTATGAGCAGTTCTTC.

V usage is TRBV7-2 and J usage is TRBJ1-5, with a tentative D call TRBD1 (6 bases). This CDR3 contains 15 residues. Germline V gives CDR1 SGHTA, CDR2 FQGNSA. Trimming pared 2 bases from V and 3 bases from J, leaving 11 bases between. This CDR3 reads CASSLFEGDNQPQHF. CDR3 in DNA: TGTGCCAGCAGCTTATTCGAGGGGGACAATCAGCCCCAGCATTTT.

V is TRBV6-1 and J is TRBJ2-4, with D possibly TRBD1 on 6 matching bases. The DNA end is more similar to TRBJ2-7, so the J call may be wrong. The germline V gene encodes CDR1 MNHNS and CDR2 SASEGT. The CDR3 totals 15 residues. The CDR3, as DNA: TGTGCCAGCAGCGATACAGGGACCTCCAACGACGAGCAGTACTTC. Its protein is CASSDTGTSNDEQYF.

This clonotype was seen only a few times. J is TRBJ2-1 and V is TRBV12-3 or TRBV12-4; D is unresolved. Gene TRBJ2-7 matches the end of the DNA better, so the J call may be wrong. This CDR3 spans 12 amino acids. The CDR3 protein is CASRPTYNEQYF. CDR3 DNA sequence: TGTGCCAGCAGGCCTACCTACAATGAGCAGTACTTC.

This clonotype has a handful of counts. The rearrangement joins TRBV6-5 to TRBJ2-3; maybe TRBD1 (8 bases). The germline CDR1 and CDR2 sequences are MNHEY and SVGAGI. The CDR3 runs 16 residues. Trimming took off 6 bases at V and 1 base at J, with 17 bases between the two ends. CDR3 sequence reads: CASRTGGGQGTDTQYF. CDR3 nucleotides: TGTGCCAGCAGAACAGGGGGGGGACAGGGCACAGATACGCAGTATTTT.

The chain uses TRBV14 and TRBJ2-1; D might be TRBD1 (6 bases). This CDR3 is built from 15 residues. The germline V gene has CDR1 SGHDN and CDR2 FVKESK. Trimming shortened V by 4 bases and J by 10 bases, and 20 bases separated the two germline ends. The CDR3 is CASSPYRRGYYEQFF. CDR3 coding DNA: TGTGCCAGCAGCCCCTATCGCAGGGGCTACTACGAGCAGTTCTTC.

This clonotype was detected only a few times. The V gene is TRBV3-1, the J gene TRBJ2-3; D not certain. CDR1 is LGHDT and CDR2 is YNNKEL in the germline V gene (reference sequence). Trimming removed 8 bases at V and 4 bases at J, with 16 bases between. The CDR3 runs 14 residues. DNA for the CDR3: TGTGCCAGCTCGGACCGCCCCAGCGCAGATACGCAGTATTTT. Its protein product is CASSDRPSADTQYF.

This clonotype was observed a single time. The chain employs TRBV20-1 and TRBJ1-2, with 7 positions matching TRBD1. Per germline, CDR1 DFQATT and CDR2 SNEGSKA (reference sequence). CDR3 size: 15 residues. The trim removed 5 bases at V and 1 base at J, leaving 10 bases unmatched. The CDR3 here is CSARRTDRFNYGYTF. DNA for the CDR3: TGCAGTGCTCGGAGGACGGACAGGTTTAACTATGGCTACACCTTC.

This chain connects TRBV20-1 to TRBJ2-7, with TRBD1 matching 11 bases. The J call may be incorrect, as the DNA end agrees better with TRBJ2-5. Germline assignment: CDR1 DFQATT and CDR2 SNEGSKA (reference sequence). The CDR3 length is 17 residues. The CDR3 sequence: CSARDLQGQGARKTQYF. The CDR3 DNA follows: TGCAGTGCTAGAGACCTACAAGGACAGGGGGCTAGAAAGACCCAGTACTTC.

The chain joins TRBV12-3 or TRBV12-4 to TRBJ1-1, with D uncertain. This CDR3 contains 11 residues. V lost 8 bases and J lost 6, with 10 bases in between. CDR3 coding DNA: TGTGCCAGCGGATTTTTCGCTGAAGCTTTCTTT. As protein: CASGFFAEAFF.

This clonotype was observed a handful of times. The J gene is TRBJ2-2, the V gene TRBV12-3 or TRBV12-4; 10 bases align to TRBD1. Trimming at V came to 6 bases and at J to 1 base, leaving 2 bases not matched to a gene. The CDR3 is 15 amino acids. Here the CDR3 reads CASSRTGGNTGELFF. The CDR3 nucleotides read TGTGCCAGCAGCCGGACAGGGGGGAACACCGGGGAGCTGTTTTTT.

This clonotype has more than one count but fewer than ten. This chain connects TRBV10-3 to TRBJ1-4; D gene uncertain. The germline V and J ends were trimmed by 3 bases and 4 bases, with 6 bases remaining between them. This CDR3 has 13 amino acids. Looked up from germline, CDR1 is ENHRY and CDR2 is SYGVKD. CDR3 sequence (DNA): TGTGCCATCAGTGACGGAATTAATGAAAAACTGTTTTTT. It translates to CAISDGINEKLFF.

This chain uses TRBV4-1 with TRBJ2-5, with TRBD2 matching over 8 bases. After removal of 6 bases from V and 11 bases from J, the junction contained 29 bases not matched to a gene. In germline, CDR1 is MGHRA, CDR2 YSYEKL. The CDR3 runs to 19 residues. The CDR3 sequence is CASRRGVAGPLSSYNEQYF. The CDR3, as DNA: TGCGCCAGCAGAAGGGGGGTAGCGGGACCCCTAAGCTCCTACAATGAGCAGTACTTC.

As for this clonotype: The junction departs from germline at one end; a sequencing error may be responsible. The chain uses TRBV6-2 or TRBV6-3 and TRBJ2-3; 8 nucleotides align to TRBD2. CDR1 MNHEY and CDR2 SVGEGT come from the germline V gene. CDR3 length: 16 residues. Here the CDR3 reads CASSYWTSPRADTQYF. In DNA, the CDR3 is TGTGCCAGCAGCTACTGGACTAGCCCCAGGGCAGATACGCAGTATTTT.

The genes are TRBV10-3 and TRBJ2-1; D may be TRBD1 (5 bases). The V end was cut by 6 bases, the J end by 0 bases, with 12 bases between. CDR1 ENHRY and CDR2 SYGVKD come from the germline V gene. The CDR3 covers 15 residues. The CDR3 region is CAIRPDSSSYNEQFF. The CDR3 DNA reads TGTGCCATCAGGCCCGACAGTAGCTCCTACAATGAGCAGTTCTTC.